The 32 T cell receptor beta chains below come from one sample, sequenced in a study of tumor-infiltrating lymphocytes in primary liver carcinoma. Synthesis of TCR beta cDNA was carried out from 500 ng total RNA with a constant-region primer. Libraries for TCR beta were built through three nested multiplex PCR rounds, which together made up a slightly modified ARM-PCR procedure. The first two PCR rounds used TRBV1-TRBV30 forward primers with a C-beta reverse primer, about 10 cycles each. TCRdb analysed the multiplex PCR reads with MiXCR anew, one entry per CDR3 protein. The repertoire consists of 30,000 to 40,000 distinct CDR3 sequences, with roughly 70% occurring once and the leading ten covering under 20%. DNA and RNA were both co-extracted from about 19-30 mg of bulk tissue that had not been sorted. Material: liver tumor tissue from sampling region 4. Stated subset: tumor region T4, right-lateral pole. The receptors were gathered from a man aged 40-49 years with primary liver carcinoma and hepatitis B virus infection.

This clonotype was counted many times. The rearrangement joins TRBV5-1 to TRBJ2-2, with D perhaps matching TRBD1 or TRBD2 (5 bases each). Trimming took off 3 bases at V and 1 base at J, with 10 bases between the two ends. Per germline, CDR1 SGHRS and CDR2 YFSETQ. This CDR3 has 15 residues. CDR3 region: CASSWGTVNTGELFF. The CDR3 nucleotides are TGCGCCAGCAGCTGGGGGACGGTGAACACCGGGGAGCTGTTTTTT.

With regard to this clonotype: No conserved phenylalanine or tryptophan ends this CDR3, so it is likely a read error. The V and J genes are TRBV11-1 and TRBJ2-4, with 13 bases fitting TRBD2. Germline CDR1 and CDR2: SGHAT and FQDESV (reference sequence). This CDR3 comprises 17 residues. CDR3 coding DNA: TGTGCCAGGAGCTTTCCTGGGACTAGCGGGACCAAGAACATTCAGTACCTC. This translates into CARSFPGTSGTKNIQYL.

For this clonotype: This likely comes from a read error, as the CDR3 has no conserved phenylalanine or tryptophan at its end. CDR3 protein: CTSSLVHNYGYTL. CDR3 nucleotide sequence: TGTACCAGCAGCTTGGTCCACAACTATGGCTACACCCTC. The J gene is TRBJ1-2, the V gene TRBV11-1; D remains unclear. In germline, CDR1 is SGHAT, CDR2 FQDESV (reference sequence). The CDR3 consists of 13 residues.

As for this clonotype: The junction does not match germline at one end; this may be a read error. The V and J genes are TRBV11-2 and TRBJ2-7; TRBD1 agrees at 7 bases. Germline V gene sequence: CDR1 SGHAT, CDR2 FQNNGV. This CDR3 comprises 16 residues. The CDR3 DNA reads as TGTGCCAGTAGCTTAGCAGGGGGACCCTTTGACTACGAGCGGTACTTC. Translation gives CASSLAGGPFDYERYF.

This clonotype is labeled as medium-sized. The CDR3 protein is CASSPSDTGELFF. Written as DNA, the CDR3 is TGTGCCAGCAGCCCCTCGGACACCGGGGAGCTGTTTTTT. This chain links TRBV6-2 or TRBV6-3 with TRBJ2-2; unclear D gene. With 6 bases removed from V and 3 bases from J, the gap between germline ends came to 8 bases. Germline lookup yields CDR1 MNHEY and CDR2 SVGEGT. The CDR3 length is 13 residues.

This clonotype has just one count. Germline is not matched at one junction end, which may reflect a read error. The genes are TRBV5-4 and TRBJ2-2; D is possibly TRBD2 (6 bases). The V gene's germline CDR1 is SGHNT and CDR2 YYREEE (reference sequence). The CDR3 is made up of 16 amino acids. The DNA of the CDR3 is TGTGCCGGCAGCATGACTAGAGGGAGTCGGATCGGGGAGCTGTTTTTT. This gives the protein CAGSMTRGSRIGELFF.

Note on this clonotype: The germline gene is not matched at one end of the junction; a read error may be the cause. The V call is TRBV11-1, the J call TRBJ2-7, with 10 bases matching TRBD2. CDR3 length: 13 amino acids. Germline V CDR1 and CDR2: SGHAT, FQDESV (reference sequence). CDR3 in DNA: TGTGCTAGCGGGGGGAAGCGATCCTACGAGCACTACTTC. It codes for CASGGKRSYEHYF.

Remarks on this clonotype: The CDR3 does not close with the conserved phenylalanine or tryptophan, likely indicating a read error. V and J are TRBV28 and TRBJ1-1; 7 nucleotides agree with TRBD1. The CDR3 totals 12 residues. The V segment lost 10 bases and the J segment 7 bases; nucleotides outside the gene matches: 9. CDR1 and CDR2 from the germline V gene are MDHEN and SYDVKM. The CDR3 DNA is TGTGCCAACGGGATCACAGGGGATGAAGCTTTCCTT. It yields the protein CANGITGDEAFL.

A word on this clonotype: As the CDR3 is not closed by the conserved phenylalanine or tryptophan, this likely results from a read error. Because the CDR3's place on the DNA is in doubt, the DNA is left out and the CDR3 is given as listed by TCRdb. The rearrangement uses TRBV7-8 and TRBJ2-7; the table's D call, TRBD1, was not checked against the DNA. The germline V gene encodes CDR1 SGHVS and CDR2 FQNEAQ. Ends included, the CDR3 has 13 residues. The CDR3 protein is CASSRDSSYEQHS.

As for this clonotype: The CDR3 does not close with the conserved phenylalanine or tryptophan, likely indicating a read error. The chain carries TRBV14 and TRBJ2-5; the D gene could be TRBD1 or TRBD2 (5 bases each). Germline V lookup: CDR1 SGHDN, CDR2 FVKESK. CDR3 size: 17 residues. In DNA form, the CDR3 reads TGTGCCAGCAGCCTAGCCCGGAGAGGGGACCAGCAAGAGATCCAGTACTCC. Amino acid sequence: CASSLARRGDQQEIQYS.

As concerns this clonotype: An end of the junction differs from the germline gene, which may be a read error. This chain links TRBV28 with TRBJ2-1; no clear D gene. Looked up from germline, CDR1 is MDHEN and CDR2 is SYDVKM. The CDR3 contains 12 residues. CDR3 coding DNA: TGTGCCAGCTCCCACCTGAACAATGTGCAGTTCTTC. Translated, it gives CASSHLNNVQFF.

Concerning this clonotype: One end of the junction varies from germline; a read error may be responsible. The chain is built from TRBV28 and TRBJ2-5; 7 nucleotides match TRBD1. In germline, CDR1 is MDHEN, CDR2 SYDVKM. CDR3 length: 14 residues. The chain's CDR3 is CASTPDRKVETQYF. CDR3 in DNA: TGCGCCAGCACGCCGGACAGGAAGGTAGAGACCCAGTACTTC. Based on the CDR3 plus reference TRBV28 and TRBJ2-5, the full variable domain is DVKVTQSSRYLVKRTGEKVFLECVQDMDHENMFWYRQDPGLGLRLIYFSYDVKMKEKGDIPEGYSVSREKKERFSLILESASTNQTSMYLCASTPDRKVETQYFGPGTRLLVL.

With respect to this clonotype: A read error is likely, as this CDR3 ends without the conserved phenylalanine or tryptophan. The rearrangement joins TRBV24-1 to TRBJ2-3; TRBD2 matches at 7 bases. The CDR3 has 16 residues. Germline V gene data show CDR1 as KGHDR and CDR2 as SFDVKD. CDR3 sequence: CPTSGRGTTSTDTQYY. CDR3 in DNA: TGTCCCACCAGTGGGAGGGGAACGACTAGCACAGATACGCAGTATTAT.

This clonotype appeared a single time. The V and J genes are TRBV28 and TRBJ2-7, with D possibly matching TRBD1 (6 bases). The CDR3 totals 15 residues. Looked up from germline, CDR1 is MDHEN and CDR2 is SYDVKM. Trimming cost V 7 bases and J 0 bases, with 16 bases left between them. CDR3 region: CASNSGTHDSYEQYF. The CDR3 DNA sequence: TGTGCCAGCAACTCCGGGACACATGACTCCTACGAGCAGTACTTC.

Only one count was recorded for this clonotype. No conserved phenylalanine or tryptophan is present at the end of the CDR3, so a read error is the likely explanation. The gene calls are TRBV6-1 and TRBJ2-1; TRBD2 agrees at 9 bases. The V segment lost 8 bases and the J segment 4 bases; nucleotides outside the gene matches: 9. The CDR3 contains 15 residues. Per the germline V gene, CDR1 is MNHNS and CDR2 is SASEGT. The CDR3 nucleotides read TGTGCCAGCTGTGGAGAAGCGGGAGGATACAATGAGCAGTTCCTC. It is translated as CASCGEAGGYNEQFL.

The J gene is TRBJ2-3, the V gene TRBV12-3 or TRBV12-4, with 7 bases aligning to TRBD1. The CDR3 runs to 15 residues. The V and J ends lost 5 bases and 4 bases, in that order; junction bases with no gene match: 9. The CDR3 region has the DNA TGTGCCAGCAGTCGGGACAGTGATGGATCAGATACGCAGTATTTT. As protein: CASSRDSDGSDTQYF.

This sequence joins TRBV19 and TRBJ2-6; D not certain. The CDR3 has 15 amino acids. Trimming cost V 5 bases and J 0 bases, with 8 bases left between them. In germline, CDR1 is LNHDA, CDR2 SQIVND (reference sequence). The chain's CDR3 is CASSAQNSGANVLTF. The CDR3 bases are TGTGCCAGTAGTGCTCAGAACTCTGGGGCCAACGTCCTGACTTTC.

A remark on this clonotype: One end of the junction is discordant with germline, which a read error may explain. This chain connects TRBV7-8 to TRBJ1-5, with D unresolved. CDR3 length equals 12 residues. Germline V lookup: CDR1 SGHVS, CDR2 FQNEAQ. CDR3 DNA: TGTGCCAGAAGCTTAGCCGGTCAGCCCCAGCATTTT. Translating it yields CARSLAGQPQHF.

A note on this clonotype: One end of the junction varies from germline; a read error may be responsible. This chain links TRBV7-9 with TRBJ1-2; tentatively, D is TRBD1 (5 bases). From germline, CDR1 is SEHNR and CDR2 FQNEAQ (reference sequence). This CDR3 has 14 amino acids. CDR3 protein: CASRWDRGSHGHTF. For the CDR3, the DNA is TGTGCCAGCAGATGGGACCGGGGGTCTCATGGCCACACCTTC.

This clonotype was observed many times. The chain uses TRBV9 and TRBJ1-2, with 7 nucleotides matching TRBD1. With 0 bases clipped from V and 4 bases from J, the junction kept 6 bases outside the gene matches. CDR3 length equals 15 residues. The germline V gene encodes CDR1 SGDLS and CDR2 YYNGEE. The CDR3 region is CASSVADRQGYGYTF. In nucleotides, the CDR3 is TGTGCCAGCAGCGTAGCTGACAGACAGGGCTATGGCTACACCTTC. Variable domain in full (rest from reference TRBV9 and TRBJ1-2): DSGVTQTPKHLITATGQRVTLRCSPRSGDLSVYWYQQSLDQGLQFLIQYYNGEERAKGNILERFSAQQFPDLHSELNLSSLELGDSALYFCASSVADRQGYGYTFGSGTRLTVV.

On this clonotype: A much larger clonotype is one base distant, so this may be a read error. The gene calls are TRBV6-6 and TRBJ1-1, with 10 bases fitting TRBD1. The CDR3 covers 14 residues. V gave up 5 bases and J gave up 11 bases; unmatched junction bases: 11. From germline, CDR1 is MNHNY and CDR2 SVGAGI (reference sequence). Here the CDR3 reads CASSGTGVRAAAFF. CDR3 DNA: TGTGCCAGCAGTGGGACAGGGGTAAGGGCTGCGGCTTTCTTT.

With respect to this clonotype: One junction end disagrees with the germline gene, perhaps due to a read error. The chain has TRBV2 and TRBJ1-4; no firm D call. Per germline, CDR1 SNHLY and CDR2 FYNNEI. The CDR3 has 12 residues. CDR3 protein: CASRRDREKLPF. CDR3 sequence (DNA): TGTGCCAGCAGACGAGATCGGGAAAAACTGCCTTTT.

This clonotype is categorized as medium-sized. The J gene is TRBJ2-2, the V gene TRBV4-2; TRBD2 might be the D (7 bases). The CDR3 is made up of 16 amino acids. The ends were cut back, 6 bases at V and 5 bases at J, with 19 bases in the middle. Germline V gene data show CDR1 as LGHNA and CDR2 as YNFKEQ. The CDR3 bases are TGTGCCAGCAGTTTGGAGGGAGGGGGACAAACCGGGGAGCTGTTTTTT. Its protein is CASSLEGGGQTGELFF.

Of note for this clonotype: At one boundary the junction diverges from the germline segment, which might be a read error. The chain carries TRBV5-1 and TRBJ2-5, with TRBD2 matching 8 bases. The CDR3 runs 19 residues. From germline, CDR1 is SGHRS and CDR2 YFSETQ. The CDR3: CASSLRGSGAALFQETQYF. The CDR3 bases are TGCGCCAGCAGCTTGCGAGGTAGCGGGGCTGCCTTATTCCAAGAGACACAGTACTTC.

Comment on this clonotype: The CDR3 end shows no conserved phenylalanine or tryptophan, and so a read error is likely. The chain couples TRBV10-3 to TRBJ1-1; D perhaps matches TRBD1 (6 bases). This CDR3 has 15 amino acids. In germline, CDR1 is ENHRY, CDR2 SYGVKD. The V gene lost 9 bases and the J gene lost 1 base, with 18 bases spanning the gap. The CDR3 nucleotides are TGTGCCATTTCCACCGTGGGACAAGAGAACACTGAAGCTTTCCTC. Amino acid sequence: CAISTVGQENTEAFL.

As concerns this clonotype: Germline is not matched at one junction end, which may reflect a read error. The rearrangement joins TRBV11-3 to TRBJ1-5; D is possibly TRBD1 (5 bases). The CDR3 totals 15 residues. Germline V gene lookup returns CDR1 SGHNT and CDR2 YENEEA. CDR3 loop: CASGLDLGVAQPKHF. CDR3 nucleotide sequence: TGTGCCAGCGGTTTAGATCTGGGGGTGGCTCAGCCCAAGCATTTT.

A remark on this clonotype: The missing conserved phenylalanine or tryptophan at the end of this CDR3 makes a read error likely. The limits of the CDR3 on the DNA are not certain, so only TCRdb's listed CDR3 is given. The chain joins TRBV28 to TRBJ2-7; the table assigns TRBD1, which was not confirmed against the DNA. Inclusive of both ends, the CDR3 amounts to 15 amino acids. Germline CDR1 MDHEN, CDR2 SYDVKM. Here the CDR3 reads CAGSPATGGINEQCL.

For this clonotype: One junction end does not reproduce the germline sequence, and a read error may be involved. The J gene is TRBJ1-5, the V gene TRBV28; 9 positions agree with TRBD1. The CDR3 totals 15 residues. Germline V gene data show CDR1 as MDHEN and CDR2 as SYDVKM. DNA for the CDR3: TGTGCCAGCAGTCCCCCTGGACAGGGGAATCAGCCCCTGCATTTT. Amino acid sequence: CASSPPGQGNQPLHF.

The chain carries TRBV6-4 and TRBJ2-5; 8 positions match TRBD2. V shed 9 bases, J shed 3 bases, and the junction held 12 bases outside the gene matches. The germline gives CDR1 MRHNA, CDR2 SNTAGT. The CDR3 is 15 residues long. This CDR3 reads CASGRISGTEETQYF. The CDR3 nucleotides read TGTGCCAGTGGCAGGATTAGCGGGACGGAAGAGACCCAGTACTTC.

Comment on this clonotype: As the CDR3 is not closed by the conserved phenylalanine or tryptophan, this likely results from a read error. Written as DNA, the CDR3 is TGCGCCAGCAGCCAATTCCCCCCCCGGCACAATGAGCAGTTCTTG. This sequence encodes CASSQFPPRHNEQFL. V usage is TRBV4-3 and J usage is TRBJ2-1; D gene unclear. Trimming left V 2 bases short and J 5 bases short, with 13 bases between. CDR1 and CDR2 from the germline V gene are LGHNA and YSLEER. This CDR3 is built from 15 residues.

A remark on this clonotype: A read error is possible here, since a much larger clone lies one base away. The J gene is TRBJ2-5, the V gene TRBV7-8, with D tentatively TRBD2 (5 bases). Per germline, CDR1 SGHVS and CDR2 FQNEAQ. The CDR3 spans 13 residues. CDR3 region: CVSGVGVRETQYF. The CDR3 nucleotides read TGTGTCAGCGGCGTCGGGGTCCGGGAGACCCAGTACTTC.

In this sample, this clonotype turned up a few times. This CDR3 is CASSAQFSGGDTQYF. In DNA form, the CDR3 reads TGTGCCAGCAGCGCCCAATTTAGCGGGGGAGATACGCAGTATTTT. The V call is TRBV5-5, the J call TRBJ2-3; TRBD2 matches 9 bases. The CDR3 runs to 15 residues. Germline CDR1 SGHKS, CDR2 YYEKEE (reference sequence). With 4 bases clipped from V and 5 bases from J, the junction kept 8 bases outside the gene matches.